The rows below give T cell receptor beta chains drawn from one sample of a study of radiation and T cells in renal cell carcinoma. TCRdb's table, derived via immunoSEQ multiplex PCR, lists solely in-frame clones and lacks some. The sample has under 200,000 clones; 88% are singletons. Here the sequenced sample was blood, taken from a patient whose treatment included radiotherapy and nephrectomy. These receptor sequences come from a woman aged 45-65 years with renal cell carcinoma. Each CDR3 is given with its conserved first and last residue. The D gene is left open where the match is weak. Clone sizes are given selectively: once, few, many, or a class where the clone is expanded.

TRBV12-5	TRBJ1-2	-	-	CASGFSPDVPNYGYTF	TGTGCTAGTGGGTTCTCGCCAGATGTCCCGAACTATGGCTACACCTTC
TRBV6-5	TRBJ2-7	-	-	CASRTRGRTYEQYF	TGTGCCAGCAGGACGAGGGGAAGGACCTACGAGCAGTACTTC
TRBV2	TRBJ1-2	-	-	CASTLEGASGYTF	TGTGCCAGCACCCTCGAGGGCGCGAGTGGCTACACCTTC
TRBV5-8	TRBJ1-2	-	-	CASSLDGQIYGYTF	TGTGCCAGCAGCTTGGACGGACAGATCTATGGCTACACCTTC
TRBV7-2	TRBJ2-5	-	TRBD2	CASSSRLAGGQETQYF	TGTGCCAGCAGCTCACGACTAGCGGGGGGCCAAGAGACCCAGTACTTC
TRBV15	TRBJ1-6	-	-	CATSRGRSTNNSPLHF	TGTGCCACCAGCAGAGGTCGATCAACTAATAATTCACCCCTCCACTTT
TRBV19	TRBJ2-3	-	TRBD2	CASTSGGPFTTDTQYF	TGTGCCAGCACTAGCGGGGGGCCATTTACCACAGATACGCAGTATTTT
TRBV19	TRBJ1-1	-	-	CASSTQASTEAFF	TGTGCCAGTAGTACACAGGCTTCCACTGAAGCTTTCTTT
TRBV19	TRBJ1-2	-	-	CASTVDTSPYGYTF	TGTGCCAGTACCGTTGACACCTCGCCCTATGGCTACACCTTC
TRBV23-1	TRBJ1-4	-	-	CASRRLWVAVEKLFF	TGCGCCAGCAGACGGCTGTGGGTTGCAGTTGAAAAACTGTTTTTT
TRBV18	TRBJ2-1	-	-	CASSPLRDYNEQFF	TGTGCCAGCTCCCCCCTCCGGGACTACAATGAGCAGTTCTTC
TRBV11-1	TRBJ1-1	few	-	CASSFGENTEAFF	TGTGCCAGCAGCTTTGGGGAGAACACTGAAGCTTTCTTT
TRBV7-9	TRBJ2-1	-	TRBD1	CASSTGQGKQFF	TGTGCCAGCAGCACCGGACAGGGGAAGCAGTTCTTC
TRBV5-1	TRBJ1-3	-	-	CASSLQALSRLGNTIYF	TGCGCCAGCAGCTTGCAGGCCCTTTCACGCCTGGGAAACACCATATATTTT
TRBV29-1	TRBJ2-5	-	TRBD2	CSGGVLAGGRETQYF	TGCAGCGGTGGGGTACTAGCGGGGGGGCGAGAGACCCAGTACTTC
TRBV25-1	TRBJ2-2	once	-	CASSGQPPRDTTGELFF	TGTGCCAGCAGTGGACAACCCCCGCGGGACACTACCGGGGAGCTGTTTTTT
TRBV30	TRBJ2-1	-	-	CAWSVEARDYNEQFF	TGTGCCTGGAGTGTAGAGGCCAGGGACTACAATGAGCAGTTCTTC
TRBV6-5	TRBJ2-5	once	-	CASRSGGAPGTQYF	TGTGCCAGCAGATCTGGAGGGGCCCCAGGGACCCAGTACTTC
TRBV29-1	TRBJ2-3	once	TRBD1	CSVATGQFTDTQYF	TGCAGCGTTGCGACAGGGCAATTCACAGATACGCAGTATTTT
TRBV19	TRBJ1-5	-	TRBD1	CASSSAGDRGYQPQHF	TGTGCCAGTAGCTCCGCAGGGGACAGGGGATATCAGCCCCAGCATTTT
TRBV10-1	TRBJ2-1	-	TRBD2	CASSESREGNNEQFF	TGCGCCAGCAGTGAGTCTCGGGAGGGGAACAATGAGCAGTTCTTC
TRBV9	TRBJ2-7	-	TRBD1	CASSVGGTGGSEQYF	TGTGCCAGCAGCGTAGGGGGGACAGGGGGCTCCGAGCAGTACTTC
TRBV9	TRBJ1-1	once	-	CASSVDSGQMNTEAFF	TGTGCCAGCAGCGTAGACTCGGGCCAAATGAACACTGAAGCTTTCTTT
TRBV2	TRBJ2-3	-	-	CASSRQGLMADTQYF	TGTGCCAGCAGTCGGCAGGGGTTAATGGCAGATACGCAGTATTTT
TRBV6-6	TRBJ1-2	-	-	CASSPPVRAGYGYTF	TGTGCCAGCAGCCCCCCCGTGCGGGCGGGCTATGGCTACACCTTC
TRBV6-1	TRBJ1-6	-	TRBD1	CASSAGTGVRGSRLHLHF	TGTGCCAGCAGTGCAGGGACAGGGGTAAGAGGTAGCCGTCTTCACCTCCACTTT
TRBV18	TRBJ1-2	-	-	CASSPGTDLYGYTF	TGTGCCAGCTCACCAGGGACGGATCTCTATGGCTACACCTTC
TRBV15	TRBJ1-2	-	-	CATSRDRGGGYGYTF	TGTGCCACCAGCAGAGATCGTGGGGGCGGCTATGGCTACACCTTC
TRBV7-2	TRBJ2-2	-	-	CASSLAHGNTGELFF	TGTGCCAGCAGCTTAGCGCACGGGAATACCGGGGAGCTGTTTTTT
TRBV7-9	TRBJ2-5	-	-	CATEGVGAGTPLKTQYF	TGTGCCACCGAGGGTGTGGGGGCCGGGACGCCCCTGAAGACCCAGTACTTC
TRBV19	TRBJ1-3	-	-	CASSIIGVGNTIYF	TGTGCCAGTAGTATCATTGGGGTCGGAAACACCATATATTTT
TRBV9	TRBJ1-5	once	-	CASSGGSGNQPQHF	TGTGCCAGCAGCGGTGGTAGCGGCAATCAGCCCCAGCATTTT
TRBV25-1	TRBJ2-3	-	TRBD2	CASSLAGRVADTQYF	TGTGCCAGCAGCCTAGCGGGGAGGGTCGCAGATACGCAGTATTTT
TRBV2	TRBJ1-1	-	-	CASNRMNTEAFF	TGTGCCAGCAACCGTATGAACACTGAAGCTTTCTTT
TRBV7-9	TRBJ2-7	-	-	CASEGGRGYEQYF	TGTGCCAGCGAAGGGGGGCGCGGCTACGAGCAGTACTTC
TRBV5-1	TRBJ1-6	-	-	CASSLGGATYNSPLHF	TGCGCCAGCAGCTTGGGAGGGGCCACGTATAATTCACCCCTCCACTTT
TRBV6-5	TRBJ2-7	-	TRBD2	CASRLARGTSYEQYF	TGTGCCAGCCGGCTAGCGCGGGGGACCTCCTACGAGCAGTACTTC
TRBV19	TRBJ1-2	-	TRBD1	CASSPGTGEYYITRNYGYTF	TGTGCCAGTAGTCCAGGGACAGGGGAATATTATATTACGCGAAACTATGGCTACACCTTC
TRBV19	TRBJ1-2	-	TRBD1	CASSPETGFNYGYTF	TGTGCCAGTAGTCCCGAGACAGGGTTTAACTATGGCTACACCTTC
TRBV11-2	TRBJ2-2	-	TRBD1	CASRLGQGAGELFF	TGTGCCAGCAGACTGGGACAGGGTGCCGGGGAGCTGTTTTTT
TRBV29-1	TRBJ2-5	-	-	CSVELLGGRLRETQYF	TGCAGCGTTGAATTGTTGGGGGGGCGTCTTAGGGAGACCCAGTACTTC
TRBV6-1	TRBJ2-3	-	-	CASRGVAGTDTQYF	TGTGCCAGCAGAGGGGTTGCTGGCACAGATACGCAGTATTTT
TRBV2	TRBJ1-2	-	TRBD1	CASSAGTGGSNYGYTF	TGTGCCAGCAGCGCAGGGACAGGGGGCTCCAACTATGGCTACACCTTC